This T cell receptor beta chain was profiled in a study of blood T cell repertoires in COVID-19. Using immunoSEQ multiplex PCR, the repertoire was profiled, and TCRdb retains in-frame clones only, with some absent. The sample carries approximately 250,000 clones, 70% to 90% recorded once. The CDR3 has 16 amino acids. V was trimmed by 4 bases and J by 4 bases, leaving 19 bases between them. Germline values: CDR1 MDHEN, CDR2 SYDVKM. The sample taken for sequencing was peripheral blood. This sequence joins TRBV28 and TRBJ1-1, with a possible D match to TRBD1 (6 bases). The sequence derives from a man aged 40-55 years with acute or convalescent COVID-19. CDR3 in DNA: TGTGCCAGCAGTTCCCTTGGGGGCAGGGTGGGCACTGAAGCTTTCTTT. Translation: CASSSLGGRVGTEAFF.